The 4 T cell receptor beta chains reported below all come from one sample, sequenced in a study of response to subunit inactivated influenza vaccine. In TCRdb, the RT-PCR reads were re-called with MiXCR into one record per CDR3 protein. The table records 450,000 to 700,000 distinct CDR3 sequences, 12% to 15% of them present only once. Sample: PBMCs from blood, taken roughly 12 days after vaccination. The receptor set was obtained from a man aged 50-59 years who received an inactivated influenza vaccine.

The chain uses TRBV7-6 and TRBJ1-1, with TRBD1 identical over 9 bases. Germline V CDR1 and CDR2: SGHVS, FNYEAQ. V trimming: 5 bases; J trimming: 1 base; junction bases outside the gene matches: 17. The CDR3 runs 19 residues. CDR3 loop: CASSGTKQGAGGGNTEAFF. The DNA of the CDR3 is TGTGCCAGCAGCGGTACCAAACAGGGGGCGGGTGGCGGGAACACTGAAGCTTTCTTT. Looking up the rest from reference TRBV7-6 and TRBJ1-1 gives the full variable domain: GAGVSQSPRYKVTKRGQDVALRCDPISGHVSLYWYRQALGQGPEFLTYFNYEAQQDKSGLPNDRFSAERPEGSISTLTIQRTEQRDSAMYRCASSGTKQGAGGGNTEAFFGQGTRLTVV.

J is TRBJ1-2 and V is TRBV12-3 or TRBV12-4; possibly TRBD1 for D (6 bases). This CDR3 comprises 11 residues. V was clipped by 5 bases and J by 8 bases, with 9 bases between them. CDR3 sequence: CASSQGHGYTF. CDR3 nucleotides: TGTGCCAGCAGTCAGGGGCACGGCTACACCTTC.

The CDR3 loop is CASSSELQGNGYTF. DNA of the CDR3: TGTGCCAGCAGCTCCGAACTACAGGGGAACGGCTACACCTTC. The gene calls are TRBV7-2 and TRBJ1-2; 7 bases are shared with TRBD1. Germline V gene lookup returns CDR1 SGHTA and CDR2 FQGNSA. CDR3 length equals 14 residues. V trimming: 4 bases; J trimming: 8 bases; junction bases outside the gene matches: 10.

This clonotype was counted between two and nine times. The J gene is TRBJ2-1, the V gene TRBV7-9; 8 nucleotides line up with TRBD2. V dropped 2 bases and J dropped 7; count of bases not matched to a gene: 4. CDR3 size: 14 residues. From germline, CDR1 is SEHNR and CDR2 FQNEAQ (reference sequence). DNA for the CDR3: TGTGCCAGCAGCTTACAGGCGGGAGGAAATGAGCAGTTCTTC. It yields the protein CASSLQAGGNEQFF.